The sample holds one count of the clone carrying this T cell receptor (beta chain). Germline assignment: CDR1 MNHEY and CDR2 SMNVEV (reference sequence). V was pared by 6 bases and J by 6 bases, with 17 bases between. The CDR3 covers 14 residues. The data originate from a study of blood T cells in healthy people across ages. Sample-barcoded 5' priming and a J-beta primer mix drove a second PCR of 7 to 11 cycles. TCRdb ran MiXCR on the 5' RACE reads and lists one entry per CDR3 protein. The sample holds some 1 million distinct CDR3 sequences; more than 40% are singletons and the top ten take about 19%.

This clonotype was sampled from a woman aged 55-69 years in good health. Sequenced input: blood. The rearrangement uses TRBV27 and TRBJ1-1, with D perhaps matching TRBD1 (6 bases). CDR3 sequence: CASRVGGNRAEAFF. CDR3 coding DNA: TGTGCCAGCAGAGTTGGGGGAAACAGGGCTGAAGCTTTCTTT.